This TCR beta chain was recorded in a study of T cells in Graves' hyperthyroidism and ophthalmopathy (dated by TCRdb to between 2018 and 2020). In the study overall: Peripheral blood samples were taken at initial diagnosis, before any treatment was given. For training and testing, the 80 to 100 patients in the discovery cohort were randomly divided in a 7:3 ratio. Once sampling was done, hyperthyroidism patients were given methimazole at a starting dose of 30 mg daily, whereas ophthalmopathy patients were given high-dose intravenous methylprednisolone. TCR Vbeta CDR3 sequencing of 130 to 150 peripheral blood samples (fewer than 45 ophthalmopathy, 75 to 80 hyperthyroidism and some 17 progressor patients) is reported in the paper. Whether ophthalmopathy could be predicted prospectively was tested in an independent validation cohort made up of approximately 19 hyperthyroidism patients plus 17 patients who later progressed to ophthalmopathy. In addition, the study compared T-cell repertoires in thyroid tissue and in blood from roughly six Graves' hyperthyroidism patients. To identify distinguishing TCR V-J signatures, a discovery cohort of around 98 patients was used, comprising 43 with Graves' ophthalmopathy and around 57 with stable Graves' hyperthyroidism. Study-level results and caveats: Sample size was not statistically predetermined, and blinding of investigators to group allocation was not performed. Most expanded thyroid clonotypes (frequency above 0.001) were also found in blood, which suggests that blood repertoires may mirror thyroid immune responses. A model built on a 13 V-J signature distinguished ophthalmopathy from stable hyperthyroidism, reaching 85% to 90% sensitivity and 81.08% specificity in cross-validation and 80%/75% in testing. During validation, the model predicted progression to ophthalmopathy a median of approximately 7 months ahead of onset, with around 65% sensitivity and around 72% specificity.

The TCR beta CDR3 regions were amplified from RNA transcripts. The first round of RT-PCR for the TCR CDR3 was performed with the HTBI primer set and the Qiagen OneStep RT-PCR kit. A second multiplex PCR round built the libraries, followed by size selection and purification. Sequencing of the libraries was done on an Illumina HiSeq2000 using paired-end 100 bp reads. Concerning the study's data processing: SOAPnuke was used to process the raw data, throwing out any read that contained adapters or uncalled bases, had a mean Phred below 15, or lacked an exact constant-primer or identifier match. COPE v1.2.5 was used to merge the high-quality paired reads, and each unique nucleotide sequence was defined as a clonotype. MiTCR v1.1 was used to align the clonotypes against IMGT TRBV, TRBD and TRBJ reference segments. The analysis was restricted to V-J combinations with a frequency above 0.0001, which together covered 99% to 99.2% of the repertoires. The TCS score was defined as the ratio of F50 (clonal expansion) to E x V (chaos), calculated using BLOSUM62-based TCRdist between CDR3 peptides within each V-J. Welch's t-statistics and random forest reduced 514 V-J features to roughly 13, which were used in a naive Bayes classifier (R e1071). Using fastp trimming at Q25 and MiXCR clonotype assembly, TCRdb reanalyzed the public sequencing data and kept in-frame beta chains. CDR3 protein sequences are deduplicated, and each keeps its most common genes and DNA. The V and J calls were not made by the authors but by TCRdb's processing. The sample table records roughly 160,000 distinct CDR3 sequences; about 9% of these occur just once. The ten most abundant clones make up roughly a fifth of the sample.

V and J are truncated by 3 bases and 2 bases respectively, leaving an intervening sequence of 10 bases. The CDR3, from cysteine to phenylalanine, totals 14 residues. The CDR3 DNA has 42 bases and is translated from base 1. Reading the germline V gene gives CDR1 SGHDT and CDR2 YYEEEE. This clonotype was found many times. Its binding antigen is unknown. No base-level quality is on record; no much larger clone is a single base apart. The hyperthyroidism patients were between 18 and 65 years old and newly diagnosed, with a disease duration of less than 2 months. Any patient with an uncontrolled infection, another autoimmune disease, pregnancy or lactation was excluded. Diagnoses were based on clinical symptoms, serum thyroxine and TRAb, thyroid ultrasound and orbital computed tomography. Blood from progressor patients was collected at the time of first diagnosis with hyperthyroidism, before any ophthalmopathy symptoms had appeared. Ficoll-Paque density gradient centrifugation was used to isolate PBMCs from around 10 ml of fresh peripheral blood. Progressor patients were initially diagnosed with Graves' hyperthyroidism and developed ophthalmopathy during follow-up. Total RNA was extracted with Trizol reagent, and quality was checked on an Agilent 2100 Bioanalyzer.

The receptor was derived from a woman between 18 and 29 years old with Graves' hyperthyroidism that later progressed to Graves' ophthalmopathy. Sequenced material: blood. The V and J segments used are TRBV5-6 and TRBJ2-3; the D call is possibly TRBD1 or TRBD2, each sharing 6 bases. The sequenced DNA is TGTGCCAGCAGCTGGGGGGCCGACACAGATACGCAGTATTTT. It encodes CASSWGADTDTQYF.